Listed here are 2 T cell receptor beta chains from one sample, sequenced in a study of blood T cell repertoires in COVID-19. Libraries were prepared by immunoSEQ multiplex PCR; TCRdb keeps only in-frame clonotypes and omits some of them. This sample has 120,000 to 150,000 clones, with around 90% found just once. Sequences were obtained from PBMCs or T cells enriched from blood (not recorded which). These receptors all stem from a woman aged 40 to 50 who had been exposed to COVID-19.

The table lists this clone with a few counts. CDR3 loop: CASSIPGTGYGYTF. The CDR3, as DNA: TGTGCCAGCAGTATCCCCGGGACAGGCTATGGCTACACCTTC. This chain uses TRBV28 with TRBJ1-2, with 8 bases matching TRBD1. V trimming: 5 bases; J trimming: 4 bases; junction bases outside the gene matches: 6. This CDR3 region has 14 residues. Looked up from germline, CDR1 is MDHEN and CDR2 is SYDVKM.

This rearrangement joins TRBV10-3 to TRBJ2-3; 7 bases are a match to TRBD1. The CDR3 has 14 amino acids. CDR1 and CDR2 from the germline V gene are ENHRY and SYGVKD. V was clipped by 4 bases and J by 3 bases; unmatched bases: 4. The CDR3 loop reads CAISGQGKTDTQYF. The CDR3 nucleotides read TGTGCCATCAGTGGACAGGGTAAAACAGATACGCAGTATTTT.